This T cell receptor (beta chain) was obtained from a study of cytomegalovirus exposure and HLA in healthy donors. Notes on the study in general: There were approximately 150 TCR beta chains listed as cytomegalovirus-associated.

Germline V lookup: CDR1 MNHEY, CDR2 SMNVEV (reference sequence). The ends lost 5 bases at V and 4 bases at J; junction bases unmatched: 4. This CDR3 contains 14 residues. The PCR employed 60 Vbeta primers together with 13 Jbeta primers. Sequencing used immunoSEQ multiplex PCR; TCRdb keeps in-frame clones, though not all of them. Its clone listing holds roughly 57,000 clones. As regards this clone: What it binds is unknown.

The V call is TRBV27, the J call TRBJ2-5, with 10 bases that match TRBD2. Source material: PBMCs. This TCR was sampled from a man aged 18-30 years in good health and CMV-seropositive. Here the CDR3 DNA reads TGTGCCAGCAGTGCTAGCGGGAGTTTAGAGACCCAGTACTTC. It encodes CASSASGSLETQYF.